The 31 T cell receptor beta chains listed next were all sequenced from one sample in a study of blood T cells in healthy people across ages. Next came a second PCR, run for about 7 to 12 cycles, which used a sample-barcoded 5' primer along with a J-beta primer mix. In TCRdb, the 5' RACE reads were re-called with MiXCR into one record per CDR3 protein. Among about 1,800,000 distinct CDR3 sequences, about 28% were seen once, and the ten largest hold around 7.7%. Sequences were obtained from blood. Receptors originate from a woman in her 30s in good health.

This clonotype was seen only a few times. The chain uses TRBV28 and TRBJ2-4; maybe TRBD2 (6 bases). The CDR3 totals 13 residues. V lost 7 bases and J lost 7, with 14 bases in between. Looked up from germline, CDR1 is MDHEN and CDR2 is SYDVKM. The CDR3 DNA follows: TGTGCCAGCATCAAGGGGAGGAATAACATTCAGTACTTC. As protein: CASIKGRNNIQYF.

The table lists this clonotype with a few counts. V usage is TRBV25-1 and J usage is TRBJ1-2, with D unclear. This CDR3 has 14 residues. Germline V CDR1 and CDR2: MGHDK, SYGVNS. Trimming removed 0 bases at V and 5 bases at J, with 10 bases between. The CDR3 loop reads CASSEYRTEYGYTF. The CDR3 DNA follows: TGTGCCAGCAGTGAATATCGGACGGAATATGGCTACACCTTC.

The J gene is TRBJ1-2, the V gene TRBV6-5; D not resolved. Trimming left V 6 bases short and J 1 base short, with 9 bases between. The CDR3 is 13 residues long. Germline V CDR1 and CDR2: MNHEY, SVGAGI. The CDR3 protein is CASSIQHNYGYTF. The CDR3 DNA reads TGTGCCAGCAGCATACAGCATAACTATGGCTACACCTTC.

The chain links TRBV6-6 to TRBJ2-5; D may be TRBD1 (6 bases). CDR3 size: 15 residues. Germline lookup yields CDR1 MNHNY and CDR2 SVGAGI (reference sequence). The germline V and J ends were trimmed by 4 bases and 3 bases, with 15 bases remaining between them. CDR3 nucleotide sequence: TGTGCCAGCAGTTTAGGACAGAGCACCAAAGAGACCCAGTACTTC. As protein: CASSLGQSTKETQYF.

This chain uses TRBV28 with TRBJ2-1; 7 positions agree with TRBD2. CDR1 is MDHEN and CDR2 is SYDVKM in the germline V gene. V was pared by 2 bases and J by 3 bases, with 7 bases of the junction left unmatched. The CDR3 sequence is 16 residues long. The CDR3 loop reads CASSLGGLLLYNEQFF. CDR3 nucleotides: TGTGCCAGCAGTTTAGGGGGACTATTGCTCTACAATGAGCAGTTCTTC.

This clonotype was observed a single time. A read error may account for a junction end that differs from germline. This chain uses TRBV28 with TRBJ1-1, with no clear D. Per germline, CDR1 MDHEN and CDR2 SYDVKM. This CDR3 spans 14 amino acids. The CDR3 DNA reads TGTGCCGGCAGTTTCTTGACAACGAACACTGAAGCTTTCTTT. Translated: CAGSFLTTNTEAFF.

The V gene is TRBV29-1, the J gene TRBJ2-1; no firm D call. V dropped 2 bases and J dropped 6 bases, with 14 bases sitting between them. This CDR3 contains 14 residues. In germline, CDR1 is SQVTM, CDR2 ANQGSEA. The CDR3 sequence is CSVELRLASNEQFF. The CDR3 nucleotides read TGCAGCGTTGAATTGCGTTTAGCCTCCAATGAGCAGTTCTTC.

The table lists this clonotype with many counts. The chain uses TRBV10-3 and TRBJ2-6; TRBD1 aligns across 8 bases. The CDR3 spans 18 residues. The germline gives CDR1 ENHRY, CDR2 SYGVKD. V was pared by 0 bases and J by 0 bases, with 4 bases of the junction left unmatched. The CDR3 is CAISESTDRVSGANVLTF. The CDR3 DNA reads TGTGCCATCAGTGAGTCAACGGACAGGGTCTCTGGGGCCAACGTCCTGACTTTC.

The V and J genes are TRBV19 and TRBJ1-1, with 8 bases lining up with TRBD1. The length of the CDR3 is 14 residues. The V gene end was trimmed by 7 bases and the J gene end by 6 bases; junction bases not matched to a gene: 10. Germline values: CDR1 LNHDA, CDR2 SQIVND (reference sequence). For the CDR3, the DNA is TGTGCCAGTATCAATGCCAGGGGGCATCCTGAAGCTTTCTTT. Translated, it gives CASINARGHPEAFF.

The rearrangement joins TRBV7-3 to TRBJ2-5; TRBD1 agrees at 9 bases. The V gene end was trimmed by 2 bases and the J gene end by 2 bases; junction bases not matched to a gene: 3. The CDR3 is 15 amino acids. The germline V gene has CDR1 SGHTA and CDR2 FQGTGA. The CDR3 is CASSLGTGNQETQYF. CDR3 coding DNA: TGTGCCAGCAGCTTAGGGACAGGGAATCAAGAGACCCAGTACTTC.

This clonotype has a count of ten or more. This chain joins TRBV12-3 or TRBV12-4 and TRBJ2-5; 7 bases agree with TRBD1. The CDR3 sequence is 13 residues long. V trimming: 5 bases; J trimming: 1 base; junction bases outside the gene matches: 1. The CDR3 nucleotides are TGTGCCAGCAGTGGGACAGTCCAAGAGACCCAGTACTTC. Translation: CASSGTVQETQYF.

This clonotype appeared a single time. The CDR3 DNA sequence: TGCGCCAGCAGCTGGACCGACACCATATATTTT. Its translation: CASSWTDTIYF. V is TRBV5-1 and J is TRBJ1-3, with D hard to call. This CDR3 is 11 amino acids long. Germline loops: CDR1 SGHRS, CDR2 YFSETQ. V dropped 3 bases and J dropped 8 bases, with 6 bases sitting between them.

The table lists this clonotype with a few counts. The CDR3, as DNA: TGCAGTGCTCCGAAAGGACAGGACACTGAAGCTTTCTTT. As protein: CSAPKGQDTEAFF. The chain couples TRBV20-1 to TRBJ1-1; TRBD1 aligns across 7 bases. V shed 5 bases, J shed 3 bases, and the junction held 6 bases outside the gene matches. CDR1 is DFQATT and CDR2 is SNEGSKA in the germline V gene (reference sequence). CDR3 length equals 13 residues.

This clonotype came up a few times. The CDR3 is CSARELVIETQYF. CDR3 nucleotides: TGCAGTGCTAGAGAATTGGTAATAGAGACCCAGTACTTC. The chain employs TRBV20-1 and TRBJ2-5; D call uncertain. Germline V gives CDR1 DFQATT, CDR2 SNEGSKA (reference sequence). Trimming stripped 0 bases from V and 4 bases from J, with 9 bases between. The CDR3 consists of 13 residues.

This clonotype was seen only a few times. The chain is built from TRBV12-3 or TRBV12-4 and TRBJ2-2; D may be TRBD1 (5 bases). The germline V and J ends were trimmed by 7 bases and 0 bases, with 12 bases remaining between them. The CDR3 covers 15 residues. The CDR3 coding sequence is TGTGCCAGCACCAAGGGGTCGGCGAACACCGGGGAGCTGTTTTTT. Amino acid sequence: CASTKGSANTGELFF.

This clonotype came up a few times. The V gene is TRBV29-1, the J gene TRBJ2-1, with TRBD1 as a possible D gene (5 bases). The end of the DNA aligns better with TRBJ2-7, so the J call may be wrong. The CDR3 spans 15 residues. Per the germline V gene, CDR1 is SQVTM and CDR2 is ANQGSEA. The CDR3 region is CSVEPVGATGYEQYF. The CDR3 DNA reads as TGCAGCGTTGAACCCGTTGGGGCGACGGGCTACGAGCAGTACTTC.

This chain uses TRBV20-1 with TRBJ1-1; tentatively, D is TRBD1 (6 bases). The germline V gene encodes CDR1 DFQATT and CDR2 SNEGSKA (reference sequence). V lost 2 bases and J 6 bases, leaving 16 bases between the germline ends. This CDR3 has 14 amino acids. CDR3: CSARNKLGAPEAFF. DNA for the CDR3: TGCAGTGCTAGAAATAAATTGGGGGCGCCTGAAGCTTTCTTT.

The chain combines TRBV27 with TRBJ1-5, with a weak D call TRBD1 (5 bases). V lost 11 bases and J 0 bases, leaving 20 bases between the germline ends. The CDR3 runs to 16 residues. The germline V gene has CDR1 MNHEY and CDR2 SMNVEV (reference sequence). CDR3: CASAGRADLSNQPQHF. The CDR3 bases are TGTGCCTCAGCCGGCAGGGCAGACCTTAGCAATCAGCCCCAGCATTTT.

The chain employs TRBV20-1 and TRBJ2-3, with no clear D. V was clipped by 0 bases and J by 4 bases, with 14 bases between them. The CDR3 runs to 15 residues. The germline gives CDR1 DFQATT, CDR2 SNEGSKA (reference sequence). CDR3 in amino acids: CSAREPLSSADTQYF. In DNA, the CDR3 is TGCAGTGCTAGAGAACCGTTGAGTTCCGCAGATACGCAGTATTTT.

Ten or more counts support this clonotype. The chain couples TRBV20-1 to TRBJ2-1; 8 bases map to TRBD2. Germline-derived CDR1 and CDR2 are DFQATT and SNEGSKA (reference sequence). The CDR3 covers 11 residues. The V segment lost 6 bases and the J segment 9 bases; nucleotides outside the gene matches: 4. The CDR3 sequence is CSATSGSEQFF. CDR3 bases: TGCAGTGCCACCAGCGGGAGTGAGCAGTTCTTC.

This clonotype came up many times. The chain couples TRBV5-5 to TRBJ2-5, with D possibly TRBD1 on 5 matching bases. CDR1 and CDR2 from the germline V gene are SGHKS and YYEKEE (reference sequence). This CDR3 region has 13 residues. The V and J ends lost 2 bases and 5 bases respectively, with 10 bases between them. CDR3 region: CASSFRADETQYF. For the CDR3, the DNA is TGTGCCAGCAGCTTCAGGGCGGATGAGACCCAGTACTTC.

This clonotype was observed a handful of times. The chain uses TRBV5-1 and TRBJ2-7, with no clear D. V was pared by 0 bases and J by 6 bases, with 16 bases between. This CDR3 has 15 amino acids. Germline V gene sequence: CDR1 SGHRS, CDR2 YFSETQ. The CDR3 sequence is CASSLGRTAGFEQYF. Here the CDR3 DNA reads TGCGCCAGCAGCTTGGGCCGGACCGCTGGTTTCGAGCAGTACTTC.

V and J are TRBV7-7 and TRBJ2-1; D ambiguous. CDR3 length: 14 amino acids. The V gene's germline CDR1 is SSHAT and CDR2 FNYEAQ (reference sequence). Trimming removed 6 bases at V and 0 bases at J, with 9 bases between. The CDR3 spells CASSPFVSYNEQFF. CDR3 nucleotide sequence: TGTGCCAGCAGTCCCTTCGTCTCCTACAATGAGCAGTTCTTC.

This clonotype was seen only a few times. V gene TRBV6-5 combines with J gene TRBJ1-2, with 9 positions matching TRBD1. Unmatched junction bases numbered 9, after V lost 5 bases and J lost 5 bases. Germline CDR1 and CDR2: MNHEY and SVGAGI. The CDR3 sequence is 15 residues long. Written as DNA, the CDR3 is TGTGCCAGCAGTAAGGGGGACAGGGCCGGATATGGCTACACCTTC. The encoded protein is CASSKGDRAGYGYTF.

This clonotype was picked up a small number of times. V and J are TRBV19 and TRBJ1-2, with no clear D. Germline loops: CDR1 LNHDA, CDR2 SQIVND (reference sequence). Deletions cut 3 bases from V and 4 bases from J, with 15 bases between. The length of the CDR3 is 15 residues. CDR3 residues: CASSIGDWARYGYTF. CDR3 DNA: TGTGCCAGTAGTATCGGGGATTGGGCACGCTATGGCTACACCTTC.

This clonotype has more than one count but fewer than ten. The V gene is TRBV20-1, the J gene TRBJ2-1, with D perhaps matching TRBD2 (5 bases). The V gene lost 3 bases and the J gene lost 7 bases, with 10 bases spanning the gap. This CDR3 is 12 amino acids long. Germline V gene data show CDR1 as DFQATT and CDR2 as SNEGSKA (reference sequence). This CDR3 reads CSARLPGNEQFF. The DNA of the CDR3 is TGCAGTGCTAGGCTCCCGGGGAATGAGCAGTTCTTC.

In regard to this clonotype: This could be a read error, since a much larger clone is one nucleotide away. This chain connects TRBV7-9 to TRBJ2-1, with 9 bases identical to TRBD2. The DNA end is a closer match to TRBJ2-7, so the J assignment may be wrong. The CDR3 covers 16 residues. Germline V gene sequence: CDR1 SEHNR, CDR2 FQNEAQ (reference sequence). CDR3 nucleotides: TGTGCCAGCAGCTTAGACCTTAGCGGGAGTTACAATGAGCAGTACTTC. Amino acid sequence: CASSLDLSGSYNEQYF.

There are many counts of this clonotype. The genes are TRBV20-1 and TRBJ2-1, with TRBD1 matching over 9 bases. V shed 5 bases and J 4 bases; nucleotides not matched to a gene: 0. CDR1 and CDR2 (germline): DFQATT, SNEGSKA (reference sequence). This CDR3 has 12 amino acids. Here the CDR3 reads CSAGQGYNEQFF. CDR3 DNA: TGCAGTGCTGGACAGGGGTACAATGAGCAGTTCTTC.

This clonotype was seen repeatedly, ten times or more. This sequence joins TRBV12-3 or TRBV12-4 and TRBJ2-1, with 10 positions matching TRBD2. With 6 bases clipped from V and 2 bases from J, the junction kept 1 base outside the gene matches. CDR3 length: 14 residues. The CDR3 protein is CASRLAGTYNEQFF. The CDR3 DNA is TGTGCCAGCAGACTAGCGGGAACCTACAATGAGCAGTTCTTC.

This clonotype was counted ten times or more. The chain links TRBV4-3 to TRBJ2-1; TRBD2 agrees at 13 bases. There are 19 residues in the CDR3. Looked up from germline, CDR1 is LGHNA and CDR2 is YSLEER. V lost 0 bases, J lost 5 bases, and 10 bases stayed unmatched. The CDR3 loop reads CASSQDYSGGLAGDNEQFF. The CDR3 DNA follows: TGCGCCAGCAGCCAAGATTATTCGGGCGGACTAGCGGGAGACAATGAGCAGTTCTTC.

This clonotype was observed many times. The rearrangement joins TRBV12-3 or TRBV12-4 to TRBJ2-3, with 8 bases fitting TRBD1. This CDR3 contains 13 residues. Trimming removed 6 bases from V and 6 bases from J; junction bases left unmatched: 5. CDR3 loop: CASSQGAGDTQYF. CDR3 in DNA: TGTGCCAGCAGCCAGGGGGCTGGTGATACGCAGTATTTT.